The next 16 T cell receptor beta chains were all read from a single sample in a study of vaccination and CD4 T cells after COVID-19. These receptors are not linked to any known antigen. With the Oncomine TCR Beta short-read assay, DNA from cultured CD4+ T cells was sequenced. In TCRdb, the PCR reads were re-called with MiXCR into one record per CDR3 protein. The profile shows roughly 12,000 distinct CDR3 sequences, around 58% of them singletons. The treatment was: approximately 11-day PBMC culture with coronavirus spike peptide pools or control peptides (ViraFEST assay). The source material was CD4+ T cells from blood, cultured in vitro. All receptors derive from a human donor who had recovered from COVID-19.

The genes are TRBV5-1 and TRBJ2-2; tentative D call: TRBD1 (5 bases). The CDR3 consists of 15 residues. Germline V gives CDR1 SGHRS, CDR2 YFSETQ. V was pared by 2 bases and J by 0 bases, with 8 bases between. The CDR3 DNA sequence: TGCGCCAGCAGCTTACAGGACGCGAACACCGGGGAGCTGTTTTTT. Translation gives CASSLQDANTGELFF.

This chain joins TRBV7-8 and TRBJ2-7, with D perhaps TRBD1 (6 bases). The length of the CDR3 is 14 residues. Germline assignment: CDR1 SGHVS and CDR2 FQNEAQ. V was pared by 1 base and J by 5 bases, with 12 bases between. The CDR3 region is CASSLDRVKDEQYF. In DNA form, the CDR3 reads TGTGCCAGCAGCTTAGACAGGGTGAAAGACGAGCAGTACTTC.

The genes are TRBV28 and TRBJ2-3; either TRBD1 or TRBD2 may fit D (5 bases each). V was cut by 5 bases and J by 2 bases, with 11 bases left in between. The CDR3 runs 14 residues. The germline gives CDR1 MDHEN, CDR2 SYDVKM. The CDR3 sequence: CASSRPGTTDTQYF. The CDR3, as DNA: TGTGCCAGCAGTCGCCCTGGGACCACAGATACGCAGTATTTT.

The gene calls are TRBV2 and TRBJ2-1; D might be TRBD2 (5 bases). The germline CDR1 and CDR2 sequences are SNHLY and FYNNEI. Trimming cost V 5 bases and J 3 bases, with 8 bases left between them. CDR3 length: 13 amino acids. CDR3 protein: CASSNSVYNEQFF. The CDR3 DNA reads as TGTGCCAGCAGTAATAGCGTCTACAATGAGCAGTTCTTC.

The chain is built from TRBV6-1 and TRBJ2-3, with 8 nucleotides matching TRBD2. This CDR3 contains 15 residues. CDR1 and CDR2 (germline): MNHNS, SASEGT. The V segment lost 6 bases and the J segment 4 bases; nucleotides outside the gene matches: 9. Here the CDR3 reads CASSIIAGRADTQYF. In DNA, the CDR3 is TGTGCCAGCAGCATAATAGCGGGGAGGGCAGATACGCAGTATTTT.

The rearrangement joins TRBV7-2 to TRBJ2-5; D call uncertain. Germline CDR1 is SGHTA and CDR2 is FQGNSA. The CDR3 extends over 14 amino acids. With 2 bases removed from V and 3 bases from J, the gap between germline ends came to 10 bases. In DNA form, the CDR3 reads TGTGCCAGCAGCTTATTCCCGGGTGAAGAGACCCAGTACTTC. Encoded protein: CASSLFPGEETQYF. Full variable domain (remainder filled in from reference TRBV7-2 and TRBJ2-5): GAGVSQSPSNKVTEKGKDVELRCDPISGHTALYWYRQSLGQGLEFLIYFQGNSAPDKSGLPSDRFSAERTGGSVSTLTIQRTQQEDSAVYLCASSLFPGEETQYFGPGTRLLVL.

The V call is TRBV15, the J call TRBJ1-1; D is uncertain. The CDR3 loop spans 16 amino acids. Germline assignment: CDR1 LNHNV and CDR2 YYDKDF (reference sequence). V lost 1 base to trimming and J lost 3 bases, with 15 bases between them. The CDR3 here is CATSRAVSVRDTEAFF. In DNA, the CDR3 is TGTGCCACCAGCAGAGCCGTGTCGGTTCGTGACACTGAAGCTTTCTTT.

This clonotype was detected only once. J is TRBJ2-7 and V is TRBV12-3 or TRBV12-4; the D is unclear. Between the trimmed V and J ends, which lost 4 bases and 0 bases, there was a span of 10 bases. The CDR3 totals 14 residues. CDR3 DNA: TGTGCCAGCAGTTCCGCAGGAATCTCCTACGAGCAGTACTTC. This gives the protein CASSSAGISYEQYF.

This chain connects TRBV6-2 or TRBV6-3 to TRBJ2-1; 8 nucleotides agree with TRBD2. With V trimmed by 6 bases and J by 4 bases, 5 bases remained unmatched. Germline V gives CDR1 MNHEY, CDR2 SVGEGT. CDR3 length equals 14 residues. The CDR3 region has the DNA TGTGCCAGCAGGGCCAGCGGGGGATACAATGAGCAGTTCTTC. Translation: CASRASGGYNEQFF.

V gene TRBV27 combines with J gene TRBJ2-7; D might be TRBD1 (6 bases). The CDR3 consists of 14 residues. Trimming removed 8 bases at V and 1 base at J, with 15 bases between. Germline V gene data show CDR1 as MNHEY and CDR2 as SMNVEV (reference sequence). The CDR3 is CASQRAGTSYEQYF. The CDR3 DNA reads TGTGCCAGCCAGAGGGCAGGGACATCCTACGAGCAGTACTTC.

This clonotype was seen a few times. This chain joins TRBV2 and TRBJ1-5; D is perhaps TRBD1 (6 bases). The germline V gene has CDR1 SNHLY and CDR2 FYNNEI. Between the trimmed V and J ends, which lost 6 bases and 4 bases, there was a span of 10 bases. The CDR3 is 13 residues long. The CDR3 DNA reads as TGTGCCAGCAGCAGGGACAAAAATCAGCCCCAGCATTTT. Translation gives CASSRDKNQPQHF.

The V call is TRBV20-1, the J call TRBJ2-7; 11 bases are a match to TRBD1. Germline CDR1 reads DFQATT; CDR2 reads SNEGSKA (reference sequence). The CDR3 length is 14 residues. Trimming removed 3 bases from V and 2 bases from J; junction bases left unmatched: 3. CDR3 sequence reads: CSARRDRGTYEQYF. CDR3 DNA: TGCAGTGCTAGGAGGGACAGGGGGACCTACGAGCAGTACTTC.

This chain joins TRBV12-3 or TRBV12-4 and TRBJ1-2; no clear D gene. V shed 3 bases and J shed 6 bases, with 8 bases lying between them. The CDR3 totals 12 residues. CDR3 bases: TGTGCCAGCAGTTTGGAGCAACATGGCTACACCTTC. Encoded protein: CASSLEQHGYTF.

V usage is TRBV12-3 or TRBV12-4 and J usage is TRBJ2-2; D call uncertain. The V end was cut by 3 bases, the J end by 2 bases, with 1 base between. This CDR3 is 12 amino acids long. The CDR3 DNA follows: TGTGCCAGCAGTTTCAACACCGGGGAGCTGTTTTTT. It yields the protein CASSFNTGELFF.

Only one count was recorded for this clonotype. The chain uses TRBV7-2 and TRBJ2-3; the D gene is possibly TRBD2 (6 bases). This CDR3 region has 15 residues. Germline-derived CDR1 and CDR2 are SGHTA and FQGNSA. The V end was cut by 8 bases, the J end by 4 bases, with 19 bases between. In nucleotides, the CDR3 is TGTGCCAGCGACGCGGGACTGGGAAGATCAGATACGCAGTATTTT. Protein sequence: CASDAGLGRSDTQYF.

The chain joins TRBV28 to TRBJ2-3, with D possibly being TRBD2 (5 bases). This CDR3 region has 15 residues. Trimming took off 2 bases at V and 2 bases at J, with 11 bases between the two ends. The germline V gene has CDR1 MDHEN and CDR2 SYDVKM. CDR3 amino acids: CASSLDSANTDTQYF. CDR3 bases: TGTGCCAGCAGTTTAGATAGCGCCAACACAGATACGCAGTATTTT.